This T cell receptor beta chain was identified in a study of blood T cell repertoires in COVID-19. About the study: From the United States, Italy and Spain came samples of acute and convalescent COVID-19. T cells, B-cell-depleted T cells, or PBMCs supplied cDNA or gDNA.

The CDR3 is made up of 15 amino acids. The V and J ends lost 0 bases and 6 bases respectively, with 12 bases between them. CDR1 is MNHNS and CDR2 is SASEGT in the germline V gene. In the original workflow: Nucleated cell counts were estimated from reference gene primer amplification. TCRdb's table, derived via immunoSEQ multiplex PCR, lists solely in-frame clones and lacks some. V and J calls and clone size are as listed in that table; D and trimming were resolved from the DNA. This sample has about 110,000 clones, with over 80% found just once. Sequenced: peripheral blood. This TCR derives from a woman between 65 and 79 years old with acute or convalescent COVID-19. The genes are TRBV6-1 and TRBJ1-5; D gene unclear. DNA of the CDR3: TGTGCCAGCAGTGAAGCGGGCGGGCTCGGTCAGCCCCAGCATTTT. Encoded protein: CASSEAGGLGQPQHF.